What follows are 20 T cell receptor beta chains derived from one specimen sequenced in a study of cytomegalovirus exposure and HLA in healthy donors. Primers: 60 Vbeta forward and 13 Jbeta reverse. Method: immunoSEQ multiplex PCR; TCRdb's copy keeps in-frame clones and lacks some. The profile shows roughly 77,000 clones, roughly 78% of them singletons. Material: PBMCs. The receptors stem from a middle-aged man in good health and CMV-seronegative.

The CDR3 bases are TGTGCCAGCAGTTACTCGTGGGAGATCCGGGAGCTGTTTTTT. This codes for CASSYSWEIRELFF. The chain joins TRBV6-5 to TRBJ2-2; D might be TRBD2 (5 bases). CDR1 MNHEY and CDR2 SVGAGI come from the germline V gene. V gave up 0 bases and J gave up 9 bases, with 11 bases separating them. This CDR3 comprises 14 residues.

This chain uses TRBV2 with TRBJ2-2, with D perhaps TRBD1 (5 bases). The CDR3 covers 12 residues. Trimming shortened V by 6 bases and J by 6 bases, and 8 bases separated the two germline ends. Germline-derived CDR1 and CDR2 are SNHLY and FYNNEI. The CDR3 DNA reads as TGTGCCAGCAGACAGGATGCCGGGGAGCTGTTTTTT. Its protein product is CASRQDAGELFF.

In the case of this clone: Other DNA variants within this sample encode the same CDR3. The V call is TRBV9, the J call TRBJ1-2, with D unclear. Trimming shortened V by 2 bases and J by 4 bases, and 27 bases separated the two germline ends. The CDR3 length is 19 residues. Germline-derived CDR1 and CDR2 are SGDLS and YYNGEE. Here the CDR3 reads CASSVTSNDHLAGSYGYTF. The CDR3 bases are TGTGCCAGCAGCGTTACCTCTAATGACCACCTCGCGGGGAGCTATGGCTACACCTTC.

The rearrangement links TRBV7-4 to TRBJ1-4; possibly TRBD1 for D (5 bases). V gave up 1 base and J gave up 3 bases, with 9 bases separating them. The CDR3 contains 15 residues. Germline loops: CDR1 SGHVT, CDR2 SQSDAQ. In nucleotides, the CDR3 is TGTGCCAGCAGCTTAGAAGGGGCGCCTAATGAAAAACTGTTTTTT. This translates into CASSLEGAPNEKLFF.

This rearrangement joins TRBV6-1 to TRBJ2-5; 9 positions agree with TRBD1. Unmatched junction bases numbered 2, after V lost 8 bases and J lost 4 bases. Germline CDR1 and CDR2: MNHNS and SASEGT. The CDR3 has 12 residues. DNA for the CDR3: TGTGCCAGCCAGACAGGGGGAGAGACCCAGTACTTC. Translated, it gives CASQTGGETQYF.

In its sample, this clone was seen once. The chain is built from TRBV19 and TRBJ2-4; TRBD1 matches at 7 bases. Unmatched junction bases numbered 9, after V lost 3 bases and J lost 16 bases. The germline gives CDR1 LNHDA, CDR2 SQIVND (reference sequence). The CDR3 is 12 residues long. This CDR3 is CASSMSGTAGYF. The CDR3 coding sequence is TGTGCCAGTAGTATGTCCGGGACAGCAGGATACTTC.

V gene TRBV2 combines with J gene TRBJ1-4; D perhaps matches TRBD1 (6 bases). The CDR3 runs to 15 residues. Trimming took off 6 bases at V and 4 bases at J, with 15 bases between the two ends. Per germline, CDR1 SNHLY and CDR2 FYNNEI. The CDR3 loop reads CASRLSGAHNEKLFF. The CDR3 DNA sequence: TGTGCCAGCAGACTGTCAGGGGCCCATAATGAAAAACTGTTTTTT. The variable domain in full, with the rest retrieved from reference TRBV2 and TRBJ1-4, is EPEVTQTPSHQVTQMGQEVILRCVPISNHLYFYWYRQILGQKVEFLVSFYNNEISEKSEIFDDQFSVERPDGSNFTLKIRSTKLEDSAMYFCASRLSGAHNEKLFFGSGTQLSVL.

The sample holds one count of this clone. V is TRBV28 and J is TRBJ1-4, with D tentatively TRBD1 (6 bases). The V gene's germline CDR1 is MDHEN and CDR2 SYDVKM. This CDR3 has 18 amino acids. V gave up 6 bases and J gave up 4 bases, with 24 bases separating them. The CDR3 DNA is TGTGCCAGCAGACTCCGAGGGACACTAATCTCGGGTAATGAAAAACTGTTTTTT. It specifies CASRLRGTLISGNEKLFF.

The V and J genes are TRBV13 and TRBJ2-3, with TRBD2 matching over 10 bases. The germline gives CDR1 PRHDT, CDR2 FYEKMQ (reference sequence). There are 16 residues in the CDR3. V lost 4 bases to trimming and J lost 2 bases; unmatched junction nucleotides: 6. The CDR3 spells CASSSPGLATTDTQYF. The CDR3 DNA follows: TGTGCCAGCAGCTCACCGGGACTAGCGACCACAGATACGCAGTATTTT.

The chain combines TRBV27 with TRBJ2-7; 8 positions agree with TRBD1. The CDR3 sequence is 15 residues long. Germline V gives CDR1 MNHEY, CDR2 SMNVEV (reference sequence). The V gene end was trimmed by 3 bases and the J gene end by 2 bases; junction bases not matched to a gene: 6. The DNA of the CDR3 is TGTGCCAGCAGTTTTTGGACAGGGTACCCCTACGAGCAGTACTTC. Its translation is CASSFWTGYPYEQYF.

This clone was picked up one time. J is TRBJ1-1 and V is TRBV7-9; TRBD1 might be the D (5 bases). Trimming cost V 1 base and J 1 base, with 7 bases left between them. In germline, CDR1 is SEHNR, CDR2 FQNEAQ (reference sequence). The CDR3 is made up of 14 amino acids. The CDR3 loop is CASSLVRGNTEAFF. CDR3 bases: TGTGCCAGCAGCTTAGTTAGGGGGAACACTGAAGCTTTCTTT.

This chain uses TRBV2 with TRBJ2-7; TRBD1 matches 7 bases. Germline-derived CDR1 and CDR2 are SNHLY and FYNNEI. V lost 2 bases to trimming and J lost 6 bases; unmatched junction nucleotides: 7. This CDR3 contains 14 residues. CDR3 region: CASSEMTGSREQYF. For the CDR3, the DNA is TGTGCCAGCAGTGAAATGACAGGGTCTCGCGAGCAGTACTTC.

The V gene is TRBV9, the J gene TRBJ1-2; 7 bases match TRBD1. V gave up 0 bases and J gave up 7 bases; unmatched junction bases: 12. The CDR3 runs to 16 residues. Germline lookup yields CDR1 SGDLS and CDR2 YYNGEE. CDR3 nucleotide sequence: TGTGCCAGCAGCGTAGGACAGGGCCTGATGACTAGTGGCTACACCTTC. The encoded protein is CASSVGQGLMTSGYTF.

The J gene is TRBJ2-7, the V gene TRBV5-4; D gene unclear. This CDR3 has 13 residues. Germline loops: CDR1 SGHNT, CDR2 YYREEE (reference sequence). V was trimmed by 4 bases and J by 6 bases, leaving 14 bases between them. The CDR3 region has the DNA TGTGCCAGCAGCCCTCGTAATCCCTCCGAGCAGTACTTC. The encoded protein is CASSPRNPSEQYF.

The CDR3 sequence is CSVVSRVGGSEQYF. In DNA, the CDR3 is TGCAGCGTTGTATCTCGAGTCGGGGGTAGCGAGCAGTACTTC. The chain couples TRBV29-1 to TRBJ2-7; the D gene is possibly TRBD2 (6 bases). Germline V gene lookup returns CDR1 SQVTM and CDR2 ANQGSEA. The V end was cut by 4 bases, the J end by 6 bases, with 19 bases between. The CDR3 has 14 amino acids.

The sample holds one count of this clone. The V call is TRBV7-9, the J call TRBJ2-1; 14 bases map to TRBD2. Losses at the gene ends were 5 bases for V and 7 bases for J; bases not matched to a gene: 4. The CDR3 is 15 residues long. The germline V gene has CDR1 SEHNR and CDR2 FQNEAQ (reference sequence). CDR3 nucleotide sequence: TGTGCCAGCAGCCCCGGACTAGCGGGAGGTAATGAGCAGTTCTTC. Protein sequence: CASSPGLAGGNEQFF.

The rearrangement uses TRBV7-2 and TRBJ1-2, with TRBD1 matching over 10 bases. J lost 2 bases, V lost 5 bases, and 2 bases had no gene match. This CDR3 region has 14 residues. CDR1 is SGHTA and CDR2 is FQGNSA in the germline V gene. The CDR3 loop reads CASSQGQGNYGYTF. CDR3 bases: TGTGCCAGCAGCCAGGGACAGGGGAACTATGGCTACACCTTC.

V usage is TRBV19 and J usage is TRBJ2-7; D unresolved. Germline CDR1 and CDR2: LNHDA and SQIVND (reference sequence). V dropped 2 bases and J dropped 3 bases, with 8 bases sitting between them. The CDR3 spans 13 residues. The DNA of the CDR3 is TGTGCCAGTAGTATAATCGCCAGCTACGAGCAGTACTTC. It yields the protein CASSIIASYEQYF.

This clone was detected once. V and J are TRBV6-1 and TRBJ1-5, with D tentatively TRBD1 (6 bases). V was pared by 8 bases and J by 5 bases, with 13 bases between. CDR1 is MNHNS and CDR2 is SASEGT in the germline V gene. The CDR3 is 13 residues long. Written as DNA, the CDR3 is TGTGCCAGCGGAACACAGGGCCATCAGCCCCAGCATTTT. Protein sequence: CASGTQGHQPQHF.

The J gene is TRBJ2-7, the V gene TRBV7-6, with 7 positions matching TRBD1. Germline lookup yields CDR1 SGHVS and CDR2 FNYEAQ. Trimming cost V 5 bases and J 6 bases; bases outside gene matches: 13. This CDR3 spans 15 amino acids. CDR3 in amino acids: CASSPKDRPPTEQYF. The DNA for the CDR3 is TGTGCCAGCAGCCCAAAGGACAGGCCCCCGACCGAGCAGTACTTC. The complete variable domain, with remaining parts taken from reference TRBV7-6 and TRBJ2-7, reads GAGVSQSPRYKVTKRGQDVALRCDPISGHVSLYWYRQALGQGPEFLTYFNYEAQQDKSGLPNDRFSAERPEGSISTLTIQRTEQRDSAMYRCASSPKDRPPTEQYFGPGTRLTVT.